A single sample is the source of the 21 T cell receptor beta chains below, sequenced in a study of blood T cells in healthy people across ages. Combining a sample-barcoded 5' primer with a J-beta primer mix, a second PCR ran for about 6 to 11 cycles. Each CDR3 protein is one row after TCRdb ran MiXCR on the 5' RACE reads. The sample carries approximately 700,000 distinct CDR3 sequences, 32% recorded once. Material for sequencing was blood. Every receptor here comes from a woman of 80 years or more in good health.

Comments on this clonotype: This sequence may be a read error, since a much larger clone differs from it by one base. This chain connects TRBV9 to TRBJ2-1; D remains ambiguous. This CDR3 is 15 amino acids long. Germline lookup yields CDR1 SGDLS and CDR2 YYNGEE. The CDR3 protein is CASSVEATSHNEQFF. As DNA, the CDR3 is TGTGCCAGCAGCGTAGAAGCCACCTCCCACAATGAGCAGTTCTTC.

This clonotype has more than one count but fewer than ten. J is TRBJ1-2 and V is TRBV12-5; D is perhaps TRBD1 (5 bases). Germline V gene sequence: CDR1 LGHNT, CDR2 FRNRAP. Trimming took off 5 bases at V and 10 bases at J, with 11 bases between the two ends. This CDR3 contains 11 residues. CDR3 in DNA: TGTGCTAGTGGTCCAGGGCTTCACTACACCTTC. It translates to CASGPGLHYTF.

Here the CDR3 DNA reads TGTGCCAGCAGTCCGGGACTATCGAATACGCAGTATTTT. As protein: CASSPGLSNTQYF. V gene TRBV12-3 or TRBV12-4 combines with J gene TRBJ2-3; the match to TRBD2 covers 7 bases. Germline trimming cut 5 bases from V and 7 bases from J; bases unmatched to any gene: 6. This CDR3 comprises 13 residues.

The chain joins TRBV5-6 to TRBJ2-7, with a tentative D call TRBD2 (6 bases). Trimming stripped 2 bases from V and 1 base from J, with 19 bases between. Germline values: CDR1 SGHDT, CDR2 YYEEEE. This CDR3 is built from 17 residues. CDR3 sequence: CASSFFSPGVGSYEQYF. For the CDR3, the DNA is TGTGCCAGCAGCTTTTTCAGTCCGGGGGTGGGGTCCTACGAGCAGTACTTC.

This clonotype was recorded a few times. The gene calls are TRBV7-9 and TRBJ2-7, with 9 bases lining up with TRBD1. J gave up 4 bases and V 5 bases, and 9 bases lay outside the gene matches. This CDR3 comprises 15 residues. CDR1 SEHNR and CDR2 FQNEAQ come from the germline V gene (reference sequence). CDR3 sequence reads: CASSPLDRGGYEQYF. In DNA, the CDR3 is TGTGCCAGCAGCCCGTTGGACAGGGGTGGGTACGAGCAGTACTTC.

This clonotype was recorded at least ten times. The chain couples TRBV10-3 to TRBJ1-2; 10 bases are shared with TRBD1. Germline V lookup: CDR1 ENHRY, CDR2 SYGVKD. The CDR3 is made up of 16 amino acids. J was trimmed by 4 bases and V by 5 bases; bases with no gene match: 10. The CDR3 here is CAISKETGGSSYGYTF. The CDR3 DNA reads as TGTGCCATCAGTAAGGAGACAGGGGGCTCATCCTATGGCTACACCTTC.

This clonotype was observed many times. V gene TRBV30 combines with J gene TRBJ1-2; 8 bases agree with TRBD1. V was pared by 3 bases and J by 6 bases, with 3 bases of the junction left unmatched. The CDR3 consists of 12 residues. Germline V gives CDR1 GTSNPN, CDR2 SVGIG (reference sequence). The CDR3 coding sequence is TGTGCCTGGAGCTGGACAGGGAATGGCTACACCTTC. It codes for CAWSWTGNGYTF. The variable domain in full, with the rest retrieved from reference TRBV30 and TRBJ1-2, is SQTIHQWPATLVQPVGSPLSLECTVEGTSNPNLYWYRQAAGRGLQLLFYSVGIGQISSEVPQNLSASRPQDRQFILSSKKLLLSDSGFYLCAWSWTGNGYTFGSGTRLTVV.

Turning to this clonotype: This may stem from a read error, because a much larger clone lies one nucleotide away. The rearrangement uses TRBV6-1 and TRBJ1-2; D ambiguous. Per the germline V gene, CDR1 is MNHNS and CDR2 is SASEGT. This CDR3 is 15 amino acids long. V shed 1 base and J shed 4 bases, with 13 bases lying between them. This CDR3 reads CASSEVVRRVYGYTF. Written as DNA, the CDR3 is TGTGCCAGCAGTGAAGTTGTCAGGCGAGTCTATGGCTACACCTTC.

The chain combines TRBV3-1 with TRBJ1-1; D remains ambiguous. V lost 0 bases to trimming and J lost 1 base, with 6 bases between them. From germline, CDR1 is LGHDT and CDR2 YNNKEL (reference sequence). The CDR3 sequence is 14 residues long. As DNA, the CDR3 is TGTGCCAGCAGCCAAGAGATCGGGAACACTGAAGCTTTCTTT. Amino acid sequence: CASSQEIGNTEAFF.

Regarding this clonotype: A much bigger clone sits one base away, suggesting this may be a read error. The chain is built from TRBV3-1 and TRBJ2-5, with TRBD1 as a possible D gene (6 bases). The J call may be in error: the DNA end matches TRBJ2-7 better. From germline, CDR1 is LGHDT and CDR2 YNNKEL (reference sequence). The CDR3 contains 12 residues. CDR3 sequence (DNA): TGTGCCAGCAGTGGACAGTTCTACGAGCAGTACTTC. This encodes CASSGQFYEQYF.

This clonotype was seen repeatedly, ten times or more. The rearrangement links TRBV3-1 to TRBJ2-5; D possibly uses TRBD1 or TRBD2 (5 bases each). The CDR3 runs 14 residues. Germline lookup yields CDR1 LGHDT and CDR2 YNNKEL (reference sequence). CDR3 sequence (DNA): TGTCTATTCAATAGGGGAGCTAGTCAAGAGACCCAGTACTTC. It yields the protein CLFNRGASQETQYF.

Notes on this clonotype: This CDR3 fails to terminate in the conserved phenylalanine or tryptophan, so it likely reflects a read error. The chain couples TRBV15 to TRBJ2-5, with D possibly TRBD1 on 5 matching bases. Germline V gene data show CDR1 as LNHNV and CDR2 as YYDKDF (reference sequence). The CDR3 sequence is 13 residues long. The ends were cut back, 3 bases at V and 2 bases at J, with 7 bases in the middle. CDR3 nucleotide sequence: TGTGCCACCAGCAGGGACAATCAAGAGACCCAGTACTGC. This sequence encodes CATSRDNQETQYC.

This rearrangement joins TRBV7-3 to TRBJ2-5; a weak D match, TRBD2 (5 bases). Gene TRBJ2-7 matches the end of the DNA better, so the J call may be wrong. CDR3 length: 13 amino acids. The germline V gene has CDR1 SGHTA and CDR2 FQGTGA. CDR3 in amino acids: CASSLTGSNEQYF. The CDR3 region has the DNA TGTGCCAGCAGCTTAACGGGGAGCAACGAGCAGTACTTC.

This clonotype was seen at least ten times. The rearrangement joins TRBV28 to TRBJ2-1; D may be TRBD1 or TRBD2 (5 bases each). CDR1 is MDHEN, CDR2 SYDVKM, per germline. The CDR3 consists of 13 residues. Trimming removed 7 bases at V and 9 bases at J, with 16 bases between. In nucleotides, the CDR3 is TGTGCCAGCATCCGAGGGACGGGTAGTGAGCAGTTCTTC. Its protein is CASIRGTGSEQFF.

V usage is TRBV7-9 and J usage is TRBJ2-3, with TRBD2 identical over 8 bases. This CDR3 has 16 amino acids. CDR1 is SEHNR and CDR2 is FQNEAQ in the germline V gene (reference sequence). With V trimmed by 5 bases and J by 5 bases, 12 bases remained unmatched. The CDR3, as DNA: TGTGCCAGCAGCCAGGGCGAGCGGGAGTTGTTAGATACGCAGTATTTT. As protein: CASSQGERELLDTQYF. Complete variable domain (other parts from reference TRBV7-9 and TRBJ2-3): DTGVSQNPRHKITKRGQNVTFRCDPISEHNRLYWYRQTLGQGPEFLTYFQNEAQLEKSRLLSDRFSAERPKGSFSTLEIQRTEQGDSAMYLCASSQGERELLDTQYFGPGTRLTVL.

As to this clonotype: It is likely a read error, because the conserved phenylalanine at the end of the CDR3 is missing. CDR3 DNA sequence: TGTGCCAGCAGCAAGGACAGGGTGGGGGAAAAACTGTTTGTT. It is translated as CASSKDRVGEKLFV. J is TRBJ1-4 and V is TRBV12-3 or TRBV12-4, with 8 bases fitting TRBD1. V gave up 6 bases and J gave up 8 bases; unmatched junction bases: 8. CDR3 length: 14 amino acids.

This clonotype has at least ten counts. The chain combines TRBV7-2 with TRBJ1-1, with unresolved D. This CDR3 is built from 13 residues. Trimming took 5 bases from V and 4 from J, leaving 11 bases between them. CDR1 and CDR2 (germline): SGHTA, FQGNSA. CDR3 in amino acids: CASSPSTSTEAFF. The CDR3 nucleotides are TGTGCCAGCAGCCCGAGCACGAGCACTGAAGCTTTCTTT.

J is TRBJ1-5 and V is TRBV9; 7 bases are shared with TRBD1. Trimming cost V 4 bases and J 7 bases; bases outside gene matches: 11. The CDR3 has 15 residues. Germline V gene data show CDR1 as SGDLS and CDR2 as YYNGEE. CDR3 residues: CASSPSRGPGQPQHF. The CDR3 region has the DNA TGTGCCAGCAGCCCCTCGAGGGGGCCTGGCCAGCCCCAGCATTTT.

This clonotype was seen more than once but under ten times. A much larger clone differs from this one at a single base, so this may be a read error. The CDR3 region is CAGSETVREQFF. In DNA form, the CDR3 reads TGTGCCGGCAGTGAAACTGTGCGTGAGCAGTTCTTC. V usage is TRBV6-1 and J usage is TRBJ2-1; D not resolved. This CDR3 contains 12 residues. The germline V gene has CDR1 MNHNS and CDR2 SASEGT.

This clonotype was counted ten times or more. V gene TRBV27 combines with J gene TRBJ2-5; 12 nucleotides match TRBD2. The germline CDR1 and CDR2 sequences are MNHEY and SMNVEV (reference sequence). The trim removed 5 bases at V and 5 bases at J, leaving 9 bases unmatched. This CDR3 is built from 16 residues. The CDR3 DNA is TGTGCCAGCAGTCTCCTACTAGCGGGGGGCCGCGAGACCCAGTACTTC. It translates to CASSLLLAGGRETQYF.

This clonotype occurred once. The V gene is TRBV5-1, the J gene TRBJ2-3, with TRBD1 as a possible D gene (6 bases). This CDR3 region has 13 residues. V lost 4 bases to trimming and J lost 5 bases, with 11 bases between them. In germline, CDR1 is SGHRS, CDR2 YFSETQ. The CDR3 protein is CASSMQQGDTQYF. As DNA, the CDR3 is TGCGCCAGCAGCATGCAACAGGGAGATACGCAGTATTTT.